This TCR beta chain was profiled in a study of siplizumab effects on memory and regulatory T cells. Study results and caveats: Siplizumab caused a significant drop in alloreactive sequences traceable to unstimulated CD4+ memory cells. Unstimulated naive T cells seemed to show more diversity than memory cells did, and they also seemed to be among the major contributors to the alloresponse.

As concerns this clone: No antigen is known for it.

The trim removed 6 bases at V and 8 bases at J, leaving 5 bases unmatched. This CDR3 contains 13 residues. The germline gives CDR1 LNHDA, CDR2 SQIVND (reference sequence). Using immunoSEQ multiplex PCR, the repertoire was profiled, and TCRdb retains in-frame clones only, with some absent. The profile shows about 72,000 clones, about 90% of them singletons. What was sequenced was CD8+ T cells sorted from blood. The gene calls are TRBV19 and TRBJ2-1, with 9 bases that match TRBD2. This TCR was sampled from a human donor in good health. This chain's CDR3 is CASRLAGGYEQFF. CDR3 DNA sequence: TGTGCCAGTAGACTAGCGGGTGGCTATGAGCAGTTCTTC. Combining the CDR3 with reference TRBV19 and TRBJ2-1 gives the whole variable domain DGGITQSPKYLFRKEGQNVTLSCEQNLNHDAMYWYRQDPGQGLRLIYYSQIVNDFQKGDIAEGYSVSREKKESFPLTVTSAQKNPTAFYLCASRLAGGYEQFFGPGTRLTVL.